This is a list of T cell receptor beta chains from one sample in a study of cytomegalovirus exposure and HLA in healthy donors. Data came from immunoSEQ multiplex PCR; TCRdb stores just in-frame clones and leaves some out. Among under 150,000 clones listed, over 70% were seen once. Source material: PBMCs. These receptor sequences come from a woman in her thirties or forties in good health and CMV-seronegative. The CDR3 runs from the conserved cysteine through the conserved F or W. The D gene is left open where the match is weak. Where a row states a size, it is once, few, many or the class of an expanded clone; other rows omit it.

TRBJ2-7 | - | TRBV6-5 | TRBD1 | TGTGCCAGCAGTTACTCCTACAGGGGGCGCATCTACGAGCAGTACTTC | CASSYSYRGRIYEQYF
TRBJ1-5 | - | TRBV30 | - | TGTGCCTGGAGTGTACGGGGGAGAATGGGGGTTGGCAATCAGCCCCAGCATTTT | CAWSVRGRMGVGNQPQHF
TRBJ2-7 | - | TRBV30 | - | TGTGCCTGGAGTGTAGGGGATAGGGGTTACGAGCAGTACTTC | CAWSVGDRGYEQYF
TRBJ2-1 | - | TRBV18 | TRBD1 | TGTGCCAGCTCACCAACTGAACCGGGACAGCCGTTCTTC | CASSPTEPGQPFF
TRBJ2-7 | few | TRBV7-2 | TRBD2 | TGTGCCAGCAGCGCCCCGGGACTAGCGGCTTCCTACGAGCAGTACTTC | CASSAPGLAASYEQYF
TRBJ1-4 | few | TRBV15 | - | TGTGCCACCAGCGGCCAGGGAAGTGAAAAACTGTTTTTT | CATSGQGSEKLFF
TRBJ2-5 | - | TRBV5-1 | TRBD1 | TGCGCCAGCAGCACAACGACAGGGGGCGTCGAGACCCAGTACTTC | CASSTTTGGVETQYF
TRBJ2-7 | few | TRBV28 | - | TGTGCCAGCAGACGGATAAGCGAGCAGTACTTC | CASRRISEQYF
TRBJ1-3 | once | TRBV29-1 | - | TGCAGCGTTGCTTACGCAGGGTTGGGAAACACCATATATTTT | CSVAYAGLGNTIYF
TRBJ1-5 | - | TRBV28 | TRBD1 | TGTGCCAGCAGCTCTGGACAGGTCAGGAAAGCCCAGCATTTT | CASSSGQVRKAQHF
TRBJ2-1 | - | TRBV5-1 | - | TGCGCCAGCAGCTTTTCCGGGACACAGTACAATGAGCAGTTCTTC | CASSFSGTQYNEQFF
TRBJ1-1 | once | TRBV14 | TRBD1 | TGTGCCAGCAGCTACAGGACAGGAAGTGACACTGAAGCTTTCTTT | CASSYRTGSDTEAFF
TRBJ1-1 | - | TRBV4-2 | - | TGTGCCAGCAGCCAAGAGAGAGGGATTAGGACTGAAGCTTTCTTT | CASSQERGIRTEAFF
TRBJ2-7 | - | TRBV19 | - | TGTGCCAGTAGTAGGAGTCGACAGCCGACCTACGAGCAGTACTTC | CASSRSRQPTYEQYF
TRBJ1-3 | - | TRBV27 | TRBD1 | TGTGCCAGCAGGCTTAAGGGGGCTCCTGGAAACACCATATATTTT | CASRLKGAPGNTIYF
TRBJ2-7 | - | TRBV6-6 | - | TGTGCCAGCAGTTACTCGACAAACAGAGTAGGATACGAGCAGTACTTC | CASSYSTNRVGYEQYF
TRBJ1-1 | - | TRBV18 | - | TGTGCCAGCTCCTTTGCGCAGGGGAACACTGAAGCTTTCTTT | CASSFAQGNTEAFF
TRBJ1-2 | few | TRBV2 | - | TGTGCCAGCAGTGAAGGGCCGTCCTATGGCTACACCTTC | CASSEGPSYGYTF
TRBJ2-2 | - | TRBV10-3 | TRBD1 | TGTGCCATCAGTGAGCGGACAGGGGGCGACACCGGGGAGCTGTTTTTT | CAISERTGGDTGELFF
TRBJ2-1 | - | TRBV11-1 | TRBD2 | TGTGCCAGCAGCTTAGGAGGAGGGAGGGTTAATGAGCAGTTCTTC | CASSLGGGRVNEQFF
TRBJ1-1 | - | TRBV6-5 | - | TGTGCCAGCAGTTACTCCGGGTCACCCGTGAACACTGAAGCTTTCTTT | CASSYSGSPVNTEAFF